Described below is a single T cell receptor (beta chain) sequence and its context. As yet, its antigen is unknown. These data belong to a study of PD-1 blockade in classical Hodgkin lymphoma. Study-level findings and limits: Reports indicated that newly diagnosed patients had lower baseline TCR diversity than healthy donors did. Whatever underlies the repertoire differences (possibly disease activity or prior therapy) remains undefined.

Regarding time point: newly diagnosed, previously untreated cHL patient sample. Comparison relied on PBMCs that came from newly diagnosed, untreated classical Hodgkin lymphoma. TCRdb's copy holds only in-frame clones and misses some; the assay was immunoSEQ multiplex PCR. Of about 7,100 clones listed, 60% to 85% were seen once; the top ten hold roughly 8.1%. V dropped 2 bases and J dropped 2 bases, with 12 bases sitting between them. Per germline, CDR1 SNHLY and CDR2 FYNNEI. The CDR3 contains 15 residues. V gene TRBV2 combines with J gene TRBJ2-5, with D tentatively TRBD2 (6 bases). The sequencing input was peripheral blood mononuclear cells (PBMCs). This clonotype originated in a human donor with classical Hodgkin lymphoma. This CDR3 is CASSERRVAQETQYF. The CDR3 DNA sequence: TGTGCCAGCAGTGAACGGAGGGTCGCACAAGAGACCCAGTACTTC. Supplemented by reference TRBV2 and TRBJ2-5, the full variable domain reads EPEVTQTPSHQVTQMGQEVILRCVPISNHLYFYWYRQILGQKVEFLVSFYNNEISEKSEIFDDQFSVERPDGSNFTLKIRSTKLEDSAMYFCASSERRVAQETQYFGPGTRLLVL.